This TCR beta chain was captured by sequencing in a study of response to subunit inactivated influenza vaccine (dated by TCRdb to 2016 to 2019). Broadly, across the study: To follow how T cells responded to a trivalent subunit inactivated influenza vaccine, the researchers relied on deep quantitative profiling of the T cell receptor repertoire.

This clonotype showed up many times. It lacks a known antigen. No much larger clone exists at a distance of one base, and base qualities are not known. Libraries came from RT-PCR. For sequencing, an Illumina HiSeq 2500 was employed. In-frame beta chains were kept once TCRdb had trimmed the public reads at Q25 with fastp and called clones with MiXCR. Records with the same CDR3 protein are collapsed into one entry carrying the most frequent genes and DNA. In all, the sample holds more than 150,000 distinct CDR3 sequences, and 9.2% of those were seen once. The ten largest clones take up about 11% of the sample. General findings and caveats noted by the study authors: According to the authors, only a limited number of new T cells may be recruited by each seasonal influenza vaccination.

This specimen was non-naive T cells sorted from PBMCs, taken on the day of vaccination. According to the study, the label for this sample's cell subset or site signals: memory T cell fraction. The clonotype originates from a man aged 50 or older who received an inactivated influenza vaccine. Donor details come from another sample of the same person, matched by shared clones.

The CDR3: CSASDGTGQPQHF. The nucleotide sequence is given as TGCAGTGCTAGTGATGGAACGGGTCAGCCCCAGCATTTT. Recombination joined TRBV20-1 with TRBJ1-5, with no D gene named confidently. V is reduced by 3 bases and J by 6 bases, leaving a spacing of 12 bases between them. The CDR3 contains 13 residues, cysteine and phenylalanine counted. Only CDR3 DNA remains: 39 bases, in frame from the first base. The CDR1 and CDR2 encoded by the germline V gene (reference sequence) are DFQATT and SNEGSKA.